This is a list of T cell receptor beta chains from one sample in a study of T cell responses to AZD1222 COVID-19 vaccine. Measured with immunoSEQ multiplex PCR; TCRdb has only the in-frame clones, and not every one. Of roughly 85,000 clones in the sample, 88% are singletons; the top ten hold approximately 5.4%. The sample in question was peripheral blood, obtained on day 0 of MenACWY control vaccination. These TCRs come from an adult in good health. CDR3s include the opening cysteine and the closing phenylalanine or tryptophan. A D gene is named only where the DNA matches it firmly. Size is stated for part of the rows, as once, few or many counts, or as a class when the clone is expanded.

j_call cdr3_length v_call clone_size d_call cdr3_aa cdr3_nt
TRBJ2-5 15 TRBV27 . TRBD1 CASSFSTGGVETQYF TGTGCCAGCAGTTTTTCGACAGGGGGTGTAGAGACCCAGTACTTC
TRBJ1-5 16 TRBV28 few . CASSLLSPWGNQPQHF TGTGCCAGCAGTTTATTGAGCCCGTGGGGGAATCAGCCCCAGCATTTT
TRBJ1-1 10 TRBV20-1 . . CSVGETEAFF TGCAGTGTGGGGGAGACTGAAGCTTTCTTT
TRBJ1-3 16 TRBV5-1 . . CASSLGAADSGNTIYF TGCGCCAGCAGCTTGGGGGCGGCGGACTCTGGAAACACCATATATTTT
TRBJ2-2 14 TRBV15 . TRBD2 CAIGLAGLNGELFF TGTGCCATCGGACTAGCGGGGTTGAACGGGGAGCTGTTTTTT
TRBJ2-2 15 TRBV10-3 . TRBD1 CAISRDRGPTGELFF TGTGCCATCAGTCGAGACAGGGGGCCCACCGGGGAGCTGTTTTTT
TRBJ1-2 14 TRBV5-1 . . CASSLAQGKGGYTF TGCGCCAGCAGCTTGGCACAGGGAAAAGGAGGCTACACCTTC
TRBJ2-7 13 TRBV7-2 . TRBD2 CASRSGTNHEQYF TGTGCCAGCAGGTCCGGGACTAACCACGAGCAGTACTTC
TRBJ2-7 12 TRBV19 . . CASSSGGYEQYF TGTGCCAGTAGTTCCGGTGGGTACGAGCAGTACTTC
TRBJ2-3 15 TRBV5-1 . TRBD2 CASSFGGGDSDTQYF TGCGCCAGCAGCTTTGGCGGGGGGGATTCAGATACGCAGTATTTT
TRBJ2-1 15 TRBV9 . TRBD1 CASSAQGGFYNEQFF TGTGCCAGCAGCGCCCAAGGGGGCTTTTACAATGAGCAGTTCTTC
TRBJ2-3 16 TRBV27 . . CASSPRSPQGTDTQYF TGTGCCAGCAGTCCACGCTCCCCCCAGGGCACAGATACGCAGTATTTT
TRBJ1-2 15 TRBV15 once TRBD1 CATSRGQGQDYGYTF TGTGCCACCAGCAGAGGGCAGGGACAGGACTATGGCTACACCTTC
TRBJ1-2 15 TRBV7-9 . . CASSSRTENFYGYTF TGTGCCAGCAGCTCCCGGACAGAAAACTTCTATGGCTACACCTTC
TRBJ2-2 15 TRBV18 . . CASSYGGLNTGELFF TGTGCCAGCTCGTACGGGGGATTGAACACCGGGGAGCTGTTTTTT
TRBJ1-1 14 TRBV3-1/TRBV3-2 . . CASSRLEGGTEAFF TGTGCCAGCAGCCGCCTTGAGGGGGGCACTGAAGCTTTCTTT
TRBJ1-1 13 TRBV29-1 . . CSVEDRPGAEAFF TGCAGCGTTGAAGATCGGCCGGGCGCTGAAGCTTTCTTT
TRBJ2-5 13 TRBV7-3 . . CASSPGGLGTQYF TGTGCCAGCAGCCCCGGGGGTCTGGGGACCCAGTACTTC
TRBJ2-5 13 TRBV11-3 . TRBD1 CASSFRGRETQYF TGTGCCAGCAGCTTCAGGGGGCGGGAGACCCAGTACTTC
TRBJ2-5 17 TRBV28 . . CASSPPPGRGLGETQYF TGTGCCAGCAGTCCCCCTCCAGGGAGGGGGTTAGGAGAGACCCAGTACTTC